One sample yielded the 31 T cell receptor beta chains listed below, sequenced in a study of T cells in women clearing cervical HPV infection. Libraries were prepared by immunoSEQ multiplex PCR; TCRdb keeps only in-frame clonotypes and omits some of them. The table counts over 30,000 clones; 6% to 7.5% lies in the top ten. The material sequenced was blood buffy coat. Receptor source: a woman between 18 and 69 years old with a cervical HPV16 infection that either progressed to CIN3+ or cleared (not recorded which).

Points on this clone: The read is 3 residues too short to cover the CDR3 end, so that end is filled in from the germline J gene. The chain combines TRBV7-3 with TRBJ2-1, with TRBD1 matching over 9 bases. The V gene's germline CDR1 is SGHTA and CDR2 FQGTGA. The CDR3 loop spans 16 amino acids. J gave up 7 bases and V 2 bases, and 9 bases lay outside the gene matches. CDR3 residues: CASSLGTGTGLNEQFF. Incomplete CDR3 DNA: TGTGCCAGCAGCTTAGGGACCGGGACAGGGTTAAATGAG.

For this clone: The CDR3 extends 3 residues past the end of the read, so its final part is completed from the germline J gene. V gene TRBV2 combines with J gene TRBJ2-1, with 10 bases matching TRBD2. CDR1 SNHLY and CDR2 FYNNEI come from the germline V gene. The CDR3 spans 15 residues. Trimming took 6 bases from V and 6 from J; bases not matched to a gene: 8. CDR3 DNA (partial): TGTGCCAGCAGCCTTAGCGGGGGGACGCTCAATGAG. Its translation is CASSLSGGTLNE. The complete CDR3 reads CASSLSGGTLNEQFF.

As concerns this clone: The read finishes 3 residues shy of the CDR3 end, and the germline J gene is used to complete it. The J gene is TRBJ2-1, the V gene TRBV7-6, with D possibly matching TRBD1 (6 bases). CDR3 length equals 14 residues. The V end was cut by 5 bases, the J end by 2 bases, with 10 bases between. CDR1 and CDR2 from the germline V gene are SGHVS and FNYEAQ. The part of the CDR3 DNA that was read is TGTGCCAGCAGCCCCTACAGGGCCTACAATGAG. As protein: CASSPYRAYNE. The complete CDR3 protein is CASSPYRAYNEQFF.

Concerning this clone: The read ends 3 residues before the CDR3 terminus; that terminus is restored from the germline J gene. The chain is built from TRBV19 and TRBJ1-1; 8 nucleotides agree with TRBD1. CDR1 and CDR2 from the germline V gene are LNHDA and SQIVND (reference sequence). The CDR3 has 14 amino acids. The J segment lost 5 bases and the V segment lost 5 bases, leaving 7 bases of the junction unmatched. The CDR3: CASSQGAGRTEAFF. CDR3 DNA (partial): TGTGCCAGTAGTCAGGGGGCCGGCAGGACTGAA.

Turning to this clone: The CDR3 end is not reached by the read, which stops 3 residues before it; the germline J gene fills it in. This rearrangement joins TRBV19 to TRBJ2-7; 8 bases map to TRBD2. In germline, CDR1 is LNHDA, CDR2 SQIVND (reference sequence). The CDR3 is 14 residues long. V gave up 11 bases and J gave up 2 bases; unmatched junction bases: 11. The CDR3: CASGGDKEAYEQYF. Partial CDR3 DNA: TGTGCCTCCGGGGGGGACAAAGAAGCCTACGAG.

As regards this clone: Coverage ceases 3 residues before the CDR3 finishes, and the germline J gene fills in the end. The rearrangement uses TRBV7-9 and TRBJ2-3; weak D call: TRBD2 (6 bases). The CDR3 is 15 amino acids. CDR1 and CDR2 (germline): SEHNR, FQNEAQ (reference sequence). The ends were cut back, 1 base at V and 4 bases at J, with 12 bases in the middle. The CDR3 protein is CASSLEAGRSDTQYF. The sequenced part of the CDR3 DNA is TGTGCCAGCAGCTTAGAGGCGGGAAGGTCAGATACG.

As regards this clone: The read finishes 3 residues shy of the CDR3 end, and the germline J gene is used to complete it. This chain connects TRBV28 to TRBJ2-1; 12 positions agree with TRBD2. Unmatched junction bases numbered 6, after V lost 5 bases and J lost 4 bases. This CDR3 region has 16 residues. Germline loops: CDR1 MDHEN, CDR2 SYDVKM. Here the CDR3 reads CASSAELAGGYNEQFF. CDR3 DNA, as far as it was read: TGTGCCAGCAGTGCCGAACTAGCGGGAGGATACAATGAG.

As to this clone: Read data end 3 residues before the CDR3 end; the end is taken from the germline J gene. The V and J genes are TRBV10-3 and TRBJ2-3, with 8 bases lining up with TRBD2. The CDR3 length is 17 residues. V trimming: 4 bases; J trimming: 0 bases; junction bases outside the gene matches: 9. The V gene's germline CDR1 is ENHRY and CDR2 SYGVKD. CDR3 DNA (partial): TGTGCCATCAGTGGGGTAGTAGCGGGAAATAGCACAGATACG. It encodes CAISGVVAGNSTDT. The CDR3 reads in full as CAISGVVAGNSTDTQYF.

In regard to this clone: The read gets to within 3 residues of the CDR3 end, and the germline J gene fills in the rest. This chain joins TRBV28 and TRBJ2-2; D might be TRBD1 (6 bases). Germline-derived CDR1 and CDR2 are MDHEN and SYDVKM. The CDR3 sequence is 15 residues long. Trimming stripped 6 bases from V and 0 bases from J, with 11 bases between. The CDR3 DNA, read in part, is TGTGCCAGCAGCACCGGGACACCGAACACCGGGGAG. Translating gives CASSTGTPNTGE. The CDR3 in full is CASSTGTPNTGELFF.

In regard to this clone: The read terminates 3 residues ahead of where the CDR3 ends, so the germline J gene completes it. The rearrangement joins TRBV5-4 to TRBJ2-7, with D maybe TRBD1 (6 bases). The CDR3 extends over 13 amino acids. Germline CDR1 reads SGHNT; CDR2 reads YYREEE (reference sequence). V lost 0 bases, J lost 5 bases, and 9 bases lay in between. The CDR3 protein is CASSLVQGNEQYF. Incomplete CDR3 DNA: TGTGCCAGCAGCTTGGTACAGGGAAACGAG.

On this clone itself: The CDR3 end lies 3 residues beyond the end of the read and is filled in from the germline J gene. This chain uses TRBV6-2 or TRBV6-3 with TRBJ1-2; D perhaps matches TRBD1 (5 bases). The CDR3 is 15 residues long. Per the germline V gene, CDR1 is MNHEY and CDR2 is SVGEGT. Trimming shortened V by 0 bases and J by 6 bases, and 14 bases separated the two germline ends. Incomplete CDR3 DNA: TGTGCCAGCAGTTACTCAAGGGGAGGGGTGGATGGC. Translating it yields CASSYSRGGVDG. The CDR3 in full is CASSYSRGGVDGYTF.

In regard to this clone: The sequence runs out 3 residues before the end of the CDR3; the remainder is reconstructed from the germline J gene. V usage is TRBV2 and J usage is TRBJ2-7; 10 positions match TRBD1. Germline CDR1 reads SNHLY; CDR2 reads FYNNEI. The CDR3 runs to 15 residues. J was trimmed by 3 bases and V by 5 bases; bases with no gene match: 7. The CDR3: CASSTGQGVSYEQYF. The sequenced CDR3 bases are TGTGCCAGCAGTACCGGACAGGGGGTAAGCTACGAG.

Notes on this clone: With the read ending 3 residues before the CDR3 end, the germline J gene is used to fill in that end. The chain recombines TRBV20-1 with TRBJ2-3, with D possibly TRBD2 on 6 matching bases. The CDR3 is made up of 16 amino acids. Per the germline V gene, CDR1 is DFQATT and CDR2 is SNEGSKA (reference sequence). The CDR3 DNA, read in part, is TGCAGTGCTGCACAAACTGAGCTAGCGTTACAAGAGACG. Translation gives CSAAQTELALQET. In full, the CDR3 reads CSAAQTELALQETQYF.

Note on this clone: The CDR3 end falls 3 residues outside the read, so it is completed with the germline J gene. The V gene is TRBV6-1, the J gene TRBJ2-1; D possibly corresponds to TRBD1 (6 bases). The germline CDR1 and CDR2 sequences are MNHNS and SASEGT. V was shortened by 4 bases and J by 4 bases, with 17 bases between the two germline ends. The CDR3 runs 16 residues. CDR3 residues: CASSAGGQLTYNEQFF. The sequenced part of the CDR3 DNA is TGTGCCAGCAGTGCTGGGGGCCAGCTCACTTACAATGAG.

Details on this clone: Read coverage stops 3 residues before the CDR3 terminus; the germline J gene supplies the remainder. The rearrangement joins TRBV6-1 to TRBJ2-2; D gene uncertain. Germline lookup yields CDR1 MNHNS and CDR2 SASEGT. The CDR3 totals 12 residues. CDR3 bases read: TGTGCCAGCAGTGACGGGTCCTCACCG. Its protein product is CASSDGSSP. The CDR3, in full, reads CASSDGSSPLFF.

On this clone itself: The read halts 3 residues ahead of the CDR3 end, with the missing end drawn from the germline J gene. The V gene is TRBV19, the J gene TRBJ1-1; no reliable D call. The CDR3 runs 15 residues. The germline V gene encodes CDR1 LNHDA and CDR2 SQIVND (reference sequence). Trimming took off 10 bases at V and 0 bases at J, with 18 bases between the two ends. The CDR3 bases that were read are TGTGCCACCCTCGCTCTTCCTGCGCTGAACACTGAA. Protein product: CATLALPALNTE. The full CDR3 protein reads CATLALPALNTEAFF.

A remark on this clone: The missing CDR3 end, 3 residues past where the read stops, is filled in from the germline J gene. The V gene is TRBV13, the J gene TRBJ1-2, with D hard to call. CDR3 length: 14 amino acids. V lost 8 bases, J lost 0 bases, and 13 bases lay in between. Germline V gene sequence: CDR1 PRHDT, CDR2 FYEKMQ (reference sequence). The DNA read from the CDR3 is TGTGCCAGCCGTGACTTCTTAGCTAACTATGGC. Translated, it gives CASRDFLANYG. The whole CDR3 region reads CASRDFLANYGYTF.

Of note for this clone: The read halts 3 residues ahead of the CDR3 end, with the missing end drawn from the germline J gene. The rearrangement joins TRBV7-9 to TRBJ1-1; D call uncertain. There are 14 residues in the CDR3. Trimming removed 5 bases at V and 3 bases at J, with 13 bases between. CDR1 is SEHNR and CDR2 is FQNEAQ in the germline V gene (reference sequence). CDR3 in amino acids: CASSPNGGDTEAFF. Incomplete CDR3 DNA: TGTGCCAGCAGCCCCAATGGCGGTGACACTGAA. The full variable domain, with the rest looked up from reference TRBV7-9 and TRBJ1-1, is DTGVSQNPRHKITKRGQNVTFRCDPISEHNRLYWYRQTLGQGPEFLTYFQNEAQLEKSRLLSDRFSAERPKGSFSTLEIQRTEQGDSAMYLCASSPNGGDTEAFFGQGTRLTVV.

On this clone: The read comes to an end 3 residues before the CDR3 does, leaving the germline J gene to fill in the end. The rearrangement joins TRBV5-6 to TRBJ2-7; tentatively, D is TRBD1 (6 bases). From germline, CDR1 is SGHDT and CDR2 YYEEEE. The CDR3 totals 13 residues. The ends were cut back, 2 bases at V and 3 bases at J, with 9 bases in the middle. The CDR3 bases that were read are TGTGCCAGCAGCTTCGGCAGGGGCTACGAG. Its protein is CASSFGRGYE. The entire CDR3 protein is CASSFGRGYEQYF.

As for this clone: The junction shows a germline mismatch at one end, possibly a read error. The read terminates 3 residues before the CDR3 end, so the remaining end is supplied by the germline J gene. The same CDR3 arises from other DNA sequences in this sample as well. The chain has TRBV20-1 and TRBJ1-1; D not resolved. From germline, CDR1 is DFQATT and CDR2 SNEGSKA (reference sequence). This CDR3 has 11 residues. This CDR3 reads CSARSFTEAFF. The covered CDR3 bases are TGCAGCGCTAGGTCCTTCACTGAA.

A remark on this clone: Sequence at one end of the junction differs from germline and may be a read error. The read terminates 3 residues before the CDR3 end, so the remaining end is supplied by the germline J gene. The V and J genes are TRBV5-4 and TRBJ1-2, with D possibly matching TRBD1 (5 bases). The germline CDR1 and CDR2 sequences are SGHNT and YYREEE (reference sequence). The CDR3 has 11 amino acids. Partial CDR3 DNA: TGTGCCATCAGCTTGAGGGGAGGC. Its protein product is CAISLRGG. The entire CDR3 protein is CAISLRGGYTF.

Concerning this clone: Read sequence stops 3 residues before the CDR3 end, and the germline J gene provides the missing end. The V gene is TRBV7-3, the J gene TRBJ2-2; D may be TRBD1 (5 bases). CDR3 length equals 15 residues. Germline CDR1 is SGHTA and CDR2 is FQGTGA. The CDR3 bases that were read are TGTGCCAGCAGCTTAATGCCAGGGAAAGATTCACCG. Protein sequence: CASSLMPGKDSP. The entire CDR3 protein reads CASSLMPGKDSPLFF. Full variable domain (remainder filled in from reference TRBV7-3 and TRBJ2-2): GAGVSQTPSNKVTEKGKYVELRCDPISGHTALYWYRQSLGQGPEFLIYFQGTGAADDSGLPNDRFFAVRPEGSVSTLKIQRTERGDSAVYLCASSLMPGKDSPLFFGEGSRLTVL.

Comments on this clone: The read stops 3 residues short of the end of the CDR3; the missing end is completed from the germline J gene. The chain couples TRBV5-1 to TRBJ2-3; possible D gene TRBD1, 5 bases. This CDR3 spans 13 amino acids. Germline CDR1 reads SGHRS; CDR2 reads YFSETQ. The part of the CDR3 DNA that was read is TGCGCCAGCAGCGAGGACATTCGTCAGCCG. Its translation: CASSEDIRQP. The complete CDR3 sequence is CASSEDIRQPQYF.

About this clone: The missing CDR3 end, 3 residues past where the read stops, is filled in from the germline J gene. The chain carries TRBV7-2 and TRBJ2-3; D possibly corresponds to TRBD2 (5 bases). Germline lookup yields CDR1 SGHTA and CDR2 FQGNSA. The CDR3 totals 13 residues. The V gene lost 8 bases and the J gene lost 0 bases, with 9 bases spanning the gap. The CDR3 loop is CASDWTSTDTQYF. CDR3 bases read: TGTGCCAGCGACTGGACTAGCACAGATACG.

Details on this clone: Read data end 3 residues before the CDR3 end; the end is taken from the germline J gene. The chain carries TRBV2 and TRBJ2-1, with TRBD2 matching 8 bases. J gave up 9 bases and V 4 bases, and 14 bases lay outside the gene matches. This CDR3 comprises 16 residues. The germline gives CDR1 SNHLY, CDR2 FYNNEI. The covered CDR3 bases are TGTGCCAGCAGTGTAACTAGCGGAAATTTATCGGGTGAG. Amino acid sequence: CASSVTSGNLSGE. The full CDR3 is CASSVTSGNLSGEQFF.

On this clone itself: Read coverage stops 3 residues before the CDR3 terminus; the germline J gene supplies the remainder. The chain is built from TRBV28 and TRBJ2-2, with 8 bases that match TRBD1. Per the germline V gene, CDR1 is MDHEN and CDR2 is SYDVKM. CDR3 length: 15 amino acids. Trimming took 6 bases from V and 5 from J; bases not matched to a gene: 8. Partial CDR3 DNA: TGTGCCAGCAGAAAAGACAGGGGAAAAACCGGGGAG. The encoded protein is CASRKDRGKTGE. The full CDR3 is CASRKDRGKTGELFF.

With respect to this clone: From the germline J gene comes the end of the CDR3, since the read stops 3 residues before it. The chain is built from TRBV20-1 and TRBJ2-1; TRBD1 agrees at 9 bases. Germline values: CDR1 DFQATT, CDR2 SNEGSKA (reference sequence). The CDR3 totals 12 residues. The V segment lost 6 bases and the J segment 6 bases; nucleotides outside the gene matches: 3. CDR3 DNA (partial): TGCAGTGCGCAGGACAGGGGCAATGAG. It is translated as CSAQDRGNE. The entire CDR3 sequence reads CSAQDRGNEQFF.

As concerns this clone: Read sequence stops 3 residues before the CDR3 end, and the germline J gene provides the missing end. The chain carries TRBV5-5 and TRBJ1-3; 8 nucleotides match TRBD1. This CDR3 is built from 15 residues. Losses at the gene ends were 4 bases for V and 4 bases for J; bases not matched to a gene: 7. Germline CDR1 reads SGHKS; CDR2 reads YYEKEE (reference sequence). CDR3: CASSQRTGWGNTIYF. The DNA read from the CDR3 is TGTGCCAGCAGCCAGAGGACAGGGTGGGGAAACACC.

Remarks on this clone: Sequencing ends 3 residues short of the CDR3 end; the germline J gene provides the rest. The gene calls are TRBV12-5 and TRBJ2-3; 7 nucleotides match TRBD2. The CDR3 runs 17 residues. In germline, CDR1 is LGHNT, CDR2 FRNRAP. Trimming at V came to 1 base and at J to 3 bases, leaving 10 bases not matched to a gene. The CDR3 loop is CASGLGIGGRETDTQYF. CDR3 DNA (partial): TGTGCTAGTGGTTTGGGGATTGGCGGGAGAGAGACAGATACG.

Concerning this clone itself: From the germline J gene comes the end of the CDR3, since the read stops 3 residues before it. The chain has TRBV13 and TRBJ2-3; 9 nucleotides align to TRBD2. The CDR3 contains 15 residues. V shed 3 bases, J shed 2 bases, and the junction held 3 bases outside the gene matches. CDR1 PRHDT and CDR2 FYEKMQ come from the germline V gene (reference sequence). Incomplete CDR3 DNA: TGTGCCAGCAGCTTGCGACTAGCGGCCACAGATACG. Its protein product is CASSLRLAATDT. The whole CDR3 region reads CASSLRLAATDTQYF.

Notes on this clone: The CDR3 end lies 3 residues beyond the end of the read and is filled in from the germline J gene. The genes are TRBV12-3 or TRBV12-4 and TRBJ1-6, with TRBD1 matching 10 bases. The CDR3 is 14 residues long. The junction had 6 bases not matched to a gene; V was cut back by 6 bases and J by 10 bases. The DNA read from the CDR3 is TGTGCCAGCAGAACCGGGACAGGGGAATCACCC. Amino acids: CASRTGTGESP. The entire CDR3 protein is CASRTGTGESPLHF.